What follows describes a single TCR beta chain. A much more abundant neighbour one base away suggests this may be a read error. This sample's TCRbeta library carried unique molecular identifier barcodes. TCRdb re-analysed the PCR reads in MiXCR, keeping a single row per CDR3 protein. The data hold some 240,000 distinct CDR3 sequences, with 7.5% to 10% observed a single time. The source of the sample is a study of T-cell reconstitution after alpha-beta-depleted transplantation in children. V gave up 4 bases and J gave up 12 bases; unmatched junction bases: 11. The germline V gene encodes CDR1 ENHRY and CDR2 SYGVKD. The CDR3 is 14 amino acids.

The specimen was PBMCs from the stem cell graft donor, collected from the stem cell graft. The sequence came from a human donor who donated a stem cell graft to a child with SCID. The chain couples TRBV10-3 to TRBJ2-1, with TRBD2 matching over 8 bases. CDR3 nucleotide sequence: TGTGCCATCAGTGTGAGGGACGGGGGGGATGTGCAGTTCTTC. Translation gives CAISVRDGGDVQFF.